What follows are 32 T cell receptor beta chains derived from one specimen sequenced in a study of blood T cell repertoires in COVID-19. Measured with immunoSEQ multiplex PCR; TCRdb has only the in-frame clones, and not every one. This repertoire shows 150,000 or so clones, approximately 91% found once; its top ten account for about 2%. The material sequenced was peripheral blood. The receptor set was obtained from a man younger than 35 with acute or convalescent COVID-19.

The chain links TRBV5-1 to TRBJ1-2, with 7 bases lining up with TRBD1. Germline values: CDR1 SGHRS, CDR2 YFSETQ. The V and J ends lost 4 bases and 0 bases, in that order; junction bases with no gene match: 9. CDR3 size: 16 residues. In DNA, the CDR3 is TGCGCCAGCAGCCACCGGGACAGCATAACTAACTATGGCTACACCTTC. This codes for CASSHRDSITNYGYTF.

The chain links TRBV30 to TRBJ1-2; no clear D gene. The germline V and J ends were trimmed by 0 bases and 1 base, with 15 bases remaining between them. Germline V lookup: CDR1 GTSNPN, CDR2 SVGIG (reference sequence). This CDR3 is built from 16 residues. The CDR3 loop is CAWSVPQAFLNYGYTF. The CDR3 DNA is TGTGCCTGGAGTGTACCTCAGGCATTCCTTAACTATGGCTACACCTTC.

The chain recombines TRBV7-9 with TRBJ1-5; D not certain. Trimming removed 4 bases from V and 0 bases from J, with 7 bases in between. Germline V gene lookup returns CDR1 SEHNR and CDR2 FQNEAQ (reference sequence). The CDR3 sequence is 14 residues long. In DNA, the CDR3 is TGTGCCAGCAGCTCCAGGAATAGCAATCAGCCCCAGCATTTT. As protein: CASSSRNSNQPQHF.

The CDR3 DNA reads TGCGCCAGCAGTGAGTTAGAAACCGGGACTTCGTACTTC. This translates into CASSELETGTSYF. This chain joins TRBV10-1 and TRBJ2-5; TRBD2 might be the D (6 bases). With 1 base removed from V and 13 bases from J, the gap between germline ends came to 16 bases. CDR3 length: 13 amino acids. Germline loops: CDR1 WNHNN, CDR2 SYGVQD (reference sequence).

This clone was recorded only once. V usage is TRBV29-1 and J usage is TRBJ1-2; maybe TRBD1 (6 bases). Trimming pared 6 bases from V and 12 bases from J, leaving 14 bases between. Germline V gene data show CDR1 as SQVTM and CDR2 as ANQGSEA. This CDR3 contains 10 residues. The CDR3 DNA reads as TGCAGCGTAAGGACAGCTCTCGACACCTTC. It yields the protein CSVRTALDTF.

The chain uses TRBV6-2 or TRBV6-3 and TRBJ2-5; TRBD2 aligns across 7 bases. CDR3 length: 15 residues. Germline trimming cut 5 bases from V and 1 base from J; bases unmatched to any gene: 7. Germline lookup yields CDR1 MNHEY and CDR2 SVGEGT. As DNA, the CDR3 is TGTGCCAGCAGTAGGCTAGCGGCGCTCCAAGAGACCCAGTACTTC. It specifies CASSRLAALQETQYF.

This clone was seen only once. V and J are TRBV6-1 and TRBJ1-4; TRBD1 agrees at 11 bases. Germline V CDR1 and CDR2: MNHNS, SASEGT. V trimming: 4 bases; J trimming: 4 bases; junction bases outside the gene matches: 5. The CDR3 spans 16 residues. The CDR3 DNA reads as TGTGCCAGCAGTGGGGACAGGGGGTTCGGTAATGAAAAACTGTTTTTT. Translated, it gives CASSGDRGFGNEKLFF.

The J gene is TRBJ1-1, the V gene TRBV5-1; possibly TRBD1 for D (6 bases). From germline, CDR1 is SGHRS and CDR2 YFSETQ. This CDR3 comprises 14 residues. V dropped 4 bases and J dropped 6 bases, with 16 bases sitting between them. CDR3 nucleotide sequence: TGCGCCAGCAGCATAGGACAGAATGGGGCTGAAGCTTTCTTT. The encoded protein is CASSIGQNGAEAFF.

The gene calls are TRBV14 and TRBJ1-2, with D tentatively TRBD1 (5 bases). Trimming pared 5 bases from V and 5 bases from J, leaving 15 bases between. The CDR3 has 14 residues. Germline lookup yields CDR1 SGHDN and CDR2 FVKESK. CDR3 nucleotides: TGTGCCAGCAGCGCCCCCGCAGGGATATATGGCTACACCTTC. It specifies CASSAPAGIYGYTF.

The V gene is TRBV4-1, the J gene TRBJ2-3, with 8 positions matching TRBD2. The CDR3 is made up of 15 amino acids. Trimming took 4 bases from V and 2 from J; bases not matched to a gene: 5. Germline assignment: CDR1 MGHRA and CDR2 YSYEKL. CDR3: CASSRSGESTDTQYF. CDR3 DNA: TGCGCCAGCAGCCGTAGCGGGGAATCCACAGATACGCAGTATTTT.

The rearrangement uses TRBV6-5 and TRBJ1-2, with 11 bases that match TRBD1. The CDR3 length is 14 residues. V lost 6 bases and J lost 7; bases outside the gene matches: 7. Per the germline V gene, CDR1 is MNHEY and CDR2 is SVGAGI. CDR3 sequence reads: CASRGDRGIAGYTF. The CDR3 DNA reads as TGTGCCAGCAGGGGGGACAGGGGGATTGCTGGCTACACCTTC.

This clone showed up just once. V and J are TRBV19 and TRBJ2-5; maybe TRBD2 (5 bases). V gave up 5 bases and J gave up 6 bases, with 16 bases separating them. There are 14 residues in the CDR3. Germline CDR1 is LNHDA and CDR2 is SQIVND (reference sequence). The CDR3 is CASSPDWSGKTQYF. The DNA of the CDR3 is TGTGCCAGTAGTCCGGACTGGTCGGGGAAGACCCAGTACTTC.

V and J are TRBV5-1 and TRBJ2-1; D perhaps matches TRBD2 (6 bases). Germline CDR1 SGHRS, CDR2 YFSETQ. CDR3 length equals 16 residues. Between the trimmed V and J ends, which lost 0 bases and 2 bases, there was a span of 12 bases. The CDR3 protein is CASSLDGGAPYNEQFF. Written as DNA, the CDR3 is TGCGCCAGCAGCTTGGATGGCGGGGCGCCCTACAATGAGCAGTTCTTC.

The chain is built from TRBV11-2 and TRBJ1-2; D might be TRBD1 (5 bases). Trimming cost V 1 base and J 8 bases, with 11 bases left between them. The CDR3 length is 13 residues. CDR1 SGHAT and CDR2 FQNNGV come from the germline V gene. The CDR3 reads CASSLAGVKGYTF. CDR3 DNA: TGTGCCAGCAGCTTAGCGGGGGTGAAAGGCTACACCTTC.

This chain connects TRBV7-6 to TRBJ1-2; a weak D match, TRBD1 (5 bases). The CDR3 has 15 amino acids. Germline-derived CDR1 and CDR2 are SGHVS and FNYEAQ. V was trimmed by 5 bases and J by 3 bases, leaving 16 bases between them. CDR3: CASSPSLGVDYGYTF. The CDR3, as DNA: TGTGCCAGCAGCCCCTCTTTAGGGGTGGACTATGGCTACACCTTC.

CDR3 sequence: CASSNGHINGGNQPQHF. For the CDR3, the DNA is TGTGCCAGCAGCAACGGACATATAAATGGTGGCAATCAGCCCCAGCATTTT. This sequence joins TRBV7-8 and TRBJ1-5, with D possibly being TRBD1 (5 bases). The CDR3 length is 17 residues. The V gene lost 5 bases and the J gene lost 2 bases, with 19 bases spanning the gap. Germline CDR1 SGHVS, CDR2 FQNEAQ.

The chain carries TRBV7-6 and TRBJ2-3; TRBD2 aligns across 12 bases. After removal of 4 bases from V and 1 base from J, the junction contained 3 bases not matched to a gene. In germline, CDR1 is SGHVS, CDR2 FNYEAQ. This CDR3 comprises 16 residues. The CDR3 sequence is CASSSRLAGGTDTQYF. The CDR3 bases are TGTGCCAGCAGCTCAAGACTAGCGGGGGGCACAGATACGCAGTATTTT.

Worth noting for this clone: Other DNA sequences within the sample encode an identical CDR3. The genes are TRBV3-1 (or the pseudogene TRBV3-2) and TRBJ2-7, with D unclear. Trimming removed 0 bases at V and 3 bases at J, with 3 bases between. Germline values: CDR1 LGHDT, CDR2 YNNKEL (reference sequence). This CDR3 has 12 amino acids. The CDR3 DNA follows: TGTGCCAGCAGCCAAGATCGCTACGAGCAGTACTTC. Translation: CASSQDRYEQYF.

J is TRBJ1-4 and V is TRBV2, with D possibly matching TRBD1 (6 bases). Per the germline V gene, CDR1 is SNHLY and CDR2 is FYNNEI. The CDR3 spans 15 residues. Trimming took 3 bases from V and 5 from J, leaving 13 bases between them. The CDR3 DNA is TGTGCCAGCAGTGATTCTGGGGGCGCCAATGAAAAACTGTTTTTT. Translated, it gives CASSDSGGANEKLFF.

The chain has TRBV29-1 and TRBJ2-1; 11 bases match TRBD1. V lost 4 bases to trimming and J lost 0 bases; unmatched junction nucleotides: 5. The CDR3 is 16 residues long. The V gene's germline CDR1 is SQVTM and CDR2 ANQGSEA. This chain's CDR3 is CSVARTGGFSYNEQFF. CDR3 DNA sequence: TGCAGCGTTGCAAGGACAGGGGGCTTCTCCTACAATGAGCAGTTCTTC.

The V and J genes are TRBV11-2 and TRBJ2-7; TRBD2 might be the D (5 bases). V gave up 4 bases and J gave up 2 bases, with 15 bases separating them. Germline CDR1 is SGHAT and CDR2 is FQNNGV. The length of the CDR3 is 15 residues. The chain's CDR3 is CASSSDLLAAYEQYF. In nucleotides, the CDR3 is TGTGCCAGCAGCTCTGACCTGCTAGCAGCCTACGAGCAGTACTTC.

V is TRBV19 and J is TRBJ1-1, with D tentatively TRBD1 (5 bases). The CDR3 sequence is 13 residues long. Germline CDR1 LNHDA, CDR2 SQIVND (reference sequence). Trimming pared 4 bases from V and 7 bases from J, leaving 13 bases between. The CDR3 region is CASSRFGQGEAFF. For the CDR3, the DNA is TGTGCCAGTAGTAGGTTCGGGCAGGGTGAAGCTTTCTTT.

This sequence joins TRBV6-5 and TRBJ1-5; D perhaps matches TRBD1 (6 bases). V lost 6 bases and J lost 2, with 14 bases in between. Germline lookup yields CDR1 MNHEY and CDR2 SVGAGI. The CDR3 runs to 15 residues. The CDR3 nucleotides read TGTGCCAGCAGCAATACAGGGTTTGGCAATCAGCCCCAGCATTTT. This gives the protein CASSNTGFGNQPQHF.

The genes are TRBV11-2 and TRBJ1-2; 8 nucleotides line up with TRBD1. J gave up 4 bases and V 5 bases, and 3 bases lay outside the gene matches. The CDR3 runs 13 residues. The germline V gene has CDR1 SGHAT and CDR2 FQNNGV. CDR3 coding DNA: TGTGCCAGCAGCCGACAGGGGCTCTATGGCTACACCTTC. It specifies CASSRQGLYGYTF.

This chain links TRBV5-5 with TRBJ1-3, with a tentative D call TRBD1 (6 bases). The CDR3 is 15 amino acids. CDR1 and CDR2 from the germline V gene are SGHKS and YYEKEE (reference sequence). Trimming left V 2 bases short and J 0 bases short, with 9 bases between. The CDR3 protein is CASSFQGISGNTIYF. The CDR3 bases are TGTGCCAGCAGCTTTCAGGGGATCTCTGGAAACACCATATATTTT.

The chain uses TRBV29-1 and TRBJ1-2, with D perhaps TRBD1 (6 bases). Germline loops: CDR1 SQVTM, CDR2 ANQGSEA. Trimming removed 4 bases at V and 5 bases at J, with 17 bases between. The CDR3 runs 14 residues. The CDR3 DNA reads TGCAGCGTTGTGAGGGGACCCGGACAGTATGGCTACACCTTC. Translation gives CSVVRGPGQYGYTF.

This clone was observed a single time. The gene calls are TRBV2 and TRBJ1-6, with 9 bases identical to TRBD1. Trimming at V came to 8 bases and at J to 9 bases, leaving 11 bases not matched to a gene. The CDR3 has 15 residues. The germline gives CDR1 SNHLY, CDR2 FYNNEI. Here the CDR3 DNA reads TGTGCCAGCGCTAACCAAGACAGGGGGAGTTCACCCCTCCACTTT. As protein: CASANQDRGSSPLHF.

The rearrangement joins TRBV6-4 to TRBJ2-1; D might be TRBD2 (6 bases). V dropped 2 bases and J dropped 5 bases, with 13 bases sitting between them. The CDR3 extends over 15 amino acids. Per the germline V gene, CDR1 is MRHNA and CDR2 is SNTAGT. CDR3 in DNA: TGTGCCAGCAGTGACGGTTGGGGGGACGACAATGAGCAGTTCTTC. Protein sequence: CASSDGWGDDNEQFF.

The chain carries TRBV4-1 and TRBJ2-1, with 10 bases that match TRBD2. V was pared by 1 base and J by 10 bases, with 7 bases of the junction left unmatched. Looked up from germline, CDR1 is MGHRA and CDR2 is YSYEKL. The CDR3 runs 15 residues. In DNA form, the CDR3 reads TGCGCCAGCAGCCAAGGGCTAGCGGGGGCCCCCGAGCAGTTCTTC. It is translated as CASSQGLAGAPEQFF.

This clone was found a few times. The gene calls are TRBV30 and TRBJ2-1, with 13 positions matching TRBD2. The CDR3 has 16 residues. Germline lookup yields CDR1 GTSNPN and CDR2 SVGIG (reference sequence). Losses at the gene ends were 3 bases for V and 6 bases for J; bases not matched to a gene: 8. The CDR3 here is CAWSGLAGVVGNEQFF. The CDR3 region has the DNA TGTGCCTGGAGCGGACTAGCGGGAGTGGTCGGCAATGAGCAGTTCTTC.

This clone was counted once. The rearrangement joins TRBV7-9 to TRBJ2-3; possibly TRBD2 for D (5 bases). The CDR3 loop spans 14 amino acids. Germline CDR1 and CDR2: SEHNR and FQNEAQ (reference sequence). Trimming took 0 bases from V and 10 from J, leaving 14 bases between them. Here the CDR3 DNA reads TGTGCCAGCAGCTTAGCGGGTACGGGAAGGGCGCAGTATTTT. Protein: CASSLAGTGRAQYF.

V is TRBV4-2 and J is TRBJ1-1; D gene unclear. The CDR3 runs to 15 residues. Between the trimmed V and J ends, which lost 0 bases and 5 bases, there was a span of 13 bases. CDR1 LGHNA and CDR2 YNFKEQ come from the germline V gene. The CDR3 sequence is CASSQESRGYTEAFF. The DNA for the CDR3 is TGTGCCAGCAGCCAAGAATCTCGGGGTTATACTGAAGCTTTCTTT.